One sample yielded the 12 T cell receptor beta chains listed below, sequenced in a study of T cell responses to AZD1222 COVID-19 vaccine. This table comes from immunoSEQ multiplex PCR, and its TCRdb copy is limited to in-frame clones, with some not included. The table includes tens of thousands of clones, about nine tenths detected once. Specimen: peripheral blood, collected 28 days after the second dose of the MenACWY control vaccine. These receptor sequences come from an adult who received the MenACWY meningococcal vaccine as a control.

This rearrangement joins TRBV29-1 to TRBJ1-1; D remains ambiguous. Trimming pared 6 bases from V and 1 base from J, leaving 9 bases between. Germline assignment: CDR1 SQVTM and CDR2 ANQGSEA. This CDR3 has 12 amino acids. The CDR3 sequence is CSVCMANTEAFF. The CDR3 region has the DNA TGCAGCGTCTGTATGGCGAACACTGAAGCTTTCTTT.

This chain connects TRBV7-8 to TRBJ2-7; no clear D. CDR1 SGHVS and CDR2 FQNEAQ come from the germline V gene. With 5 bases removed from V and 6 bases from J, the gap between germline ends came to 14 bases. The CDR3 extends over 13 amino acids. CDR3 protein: CASSPSELREQYF. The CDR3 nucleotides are TGTGCCAGCAGCCCGAGTGAACTCCGCGAGCAGTACTTC.

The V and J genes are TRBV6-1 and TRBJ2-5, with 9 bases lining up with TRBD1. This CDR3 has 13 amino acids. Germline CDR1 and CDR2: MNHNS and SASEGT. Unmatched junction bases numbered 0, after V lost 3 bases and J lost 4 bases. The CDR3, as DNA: TGTGCCAGCAGTGAGGACAGGGGAGAGACCCAGTACTTC. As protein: CASSEDRGETQYF.

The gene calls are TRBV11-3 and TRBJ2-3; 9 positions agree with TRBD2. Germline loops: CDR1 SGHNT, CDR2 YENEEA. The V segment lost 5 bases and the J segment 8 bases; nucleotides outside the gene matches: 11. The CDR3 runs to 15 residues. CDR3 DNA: TGTGCCAGCAGCCCCGGACTAGCGAATCGGGCTACGCAGTATTTT. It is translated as CASSPGLANRATQYF.

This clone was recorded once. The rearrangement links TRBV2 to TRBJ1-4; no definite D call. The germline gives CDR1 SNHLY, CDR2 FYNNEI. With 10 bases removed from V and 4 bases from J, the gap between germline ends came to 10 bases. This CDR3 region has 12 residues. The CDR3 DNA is TGTGCCACCGCGGACCTTAATGAAAAACTGTTTTTT. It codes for CATADLNEKLFF. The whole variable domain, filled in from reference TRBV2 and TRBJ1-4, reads EPEVTQTPSHQVTQMGQEVILRCVPISNHLYFYWYRQILGQKVEFLVSFYNNEISEKSEIFDDQFSVERPDGSNFTLKIRSTKLEDSAMYFCATADLNEKLFFGSGTQLSVL.

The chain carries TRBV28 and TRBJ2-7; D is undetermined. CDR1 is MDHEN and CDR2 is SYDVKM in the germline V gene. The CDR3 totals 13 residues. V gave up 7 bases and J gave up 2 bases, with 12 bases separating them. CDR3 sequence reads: CASTVGSAYEQYF. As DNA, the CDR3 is TGTGCCAGCACCGTAGGGTCAGCCTACGAGCAGTACTTC.

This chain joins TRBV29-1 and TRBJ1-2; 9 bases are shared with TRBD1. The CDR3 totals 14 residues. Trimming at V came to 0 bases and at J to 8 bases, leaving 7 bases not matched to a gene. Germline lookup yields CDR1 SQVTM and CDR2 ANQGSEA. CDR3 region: CSVEDQWTGEGYTF. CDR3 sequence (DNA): TGCAGCGTTGAAGATCAATGGACAGGGGAAGGCTACACCTTC.

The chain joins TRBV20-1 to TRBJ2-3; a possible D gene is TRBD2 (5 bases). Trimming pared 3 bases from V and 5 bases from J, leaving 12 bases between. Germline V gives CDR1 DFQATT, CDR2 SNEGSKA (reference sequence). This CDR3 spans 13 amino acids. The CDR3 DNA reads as TGCAGTGCTAGTTCCCCCGAGGGAGATACGCAGTATTTT. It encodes CSASSPEGDTQYF.

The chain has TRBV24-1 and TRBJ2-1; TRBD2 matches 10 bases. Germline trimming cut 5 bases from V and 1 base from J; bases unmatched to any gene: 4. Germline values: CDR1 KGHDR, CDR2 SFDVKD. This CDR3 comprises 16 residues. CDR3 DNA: TGTGCCACCAGTGGGTCTAGCGGGGGTTCCTACAATGAGCAGTTCTTC. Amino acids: CATSGSSGGSYNEQFF.

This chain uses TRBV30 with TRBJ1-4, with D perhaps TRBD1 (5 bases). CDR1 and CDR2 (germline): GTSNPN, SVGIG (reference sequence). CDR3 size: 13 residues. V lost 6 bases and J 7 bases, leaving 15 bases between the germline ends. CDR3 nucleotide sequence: TGTGCCTGTGCGGAGACAGCGTCTGAAAAACTGTTTTTT. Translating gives CACAETASEKLFF.

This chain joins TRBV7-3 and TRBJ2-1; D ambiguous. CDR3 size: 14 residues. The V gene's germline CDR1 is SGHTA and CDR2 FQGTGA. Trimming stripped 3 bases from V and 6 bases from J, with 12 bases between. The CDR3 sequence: CASSFRTNPNEQFF. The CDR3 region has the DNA TGTGCCAGCAGCTTTCGGACCAACCCCAATGAGCAGTTCTTC.

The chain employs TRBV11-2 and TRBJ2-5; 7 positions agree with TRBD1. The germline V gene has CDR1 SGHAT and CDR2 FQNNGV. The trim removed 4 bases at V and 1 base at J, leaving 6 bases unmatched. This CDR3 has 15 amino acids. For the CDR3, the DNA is TGTGCCAGCAGCTCAACGGGACAGTCCCAAGAGACCCAGTACTTC. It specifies CASSSTGQSQETQYF.